These 10 T cell receptor beta chains were sequenced from one sample in a study of early T cells in non-severe SARS-CoV-2 infection. TCRdb itself ran the 5' RACE reads through MiXCR, one entry per CDR3 protein. The data contain roughly 58,000 distinct CDR3 sequences, roughly 6.2% of them singletons. What was sequenced was whole blood. These receptors were taken from an adult who was a healthcare worker with PCR-confirmed SARS-CoV-2 infection or an uninfected control (not recorded which).

Many counts were recorded for this clonotype. The chain has TRBV12-3 or TRBV12-4 and TRBJ1-2, with D uncertain. Trimming left V 1 base short and J 0 bases short, with 3 bases between. CDR3 length: 13 amino acids. CDR3 protein: CASSLGPNYGYTF. CDR3 coding DNA: TGTGCCAGCAGTTTAGGTCCTAACTATGGCTACACCTTC.

At least ten counts were recorded for this clonotype. The chain employs TRBV7-9 and TRBJ2-3, with 7 positions matching TRBD1. The CDR3 is made up of 15 amino acids. In germline, CDR1 is SEHNR, CDR2 FQNEAQ (reference sequence). Losses at the gene ends were 2 bases for V and 0 bases for J; bases not matched to a gene: 2. CDR3 sequence (DNA): TGTGCCAGCAGCTTATCGACAGGGAGCACAGATACGCAGTATTTT. Its protein is CASSLSTGSTDTQYF.

There are a few counts of this clonotype. This chain joins TRBV27 and TRBJ2-5; D is uncertain. The germline V gene has CDR1 MNHEY and CDR2 SMNVEV (reference sequence). The CDR3 length is 15 residues. V was clipped by 5 bases and J by 1 base, with 14 bases between them. CDR3 in amino acids: CASSGYGLSQETQYF. CDR3 sequence (DNA): TGTGCCAGCAGTGGTTACGGTCTGAGCCAAGAGACCCAGTACTTC.

This clonotype was seen many times. The V call is TRBV7-2, the J call TRBJ1-1; 7 nucleotides align to TRBD1. Per the germline V gene, CDR1 is SGHTA and CDR2 is FQGNSA. The CDR3 extends over 16 amino acids. V shed 1 base and J 4 bases; nucleotides not matched to a gene: 9. The CDR3 region has the DNA TGTGCCAGCAGCTTAGTCCCGACAGGGTCTAGCACTGAAGCTTTCTTT. Its translation: CASSLVPTGSSTEAFF.

This clonotype was seen a few times. This sequence joins TRBV5-1 and TRBJ2-1; TRBD1 aligns across 7 bases. Unmatched junction bases numbered 6, after V lost 2 bases and J lost 4 bases. The germline V gene has CDR1 SGHRS and CDR2 YFSETQ. This CDR3 contains 15 residues. The CDR3 DNA sequence: TGCGCCAGCAGCTTCGAAGGGACAGAATACAATGAGCAGTTCTTC. As protein: CASSFEGTEYNEQFF.

This clonotype was picked up many times. The chain uses TRBV6-2 or TRBV6-3 and TRBJ2-1; 9 positions agree with TRBD1. This CDR3 has 14 residues. CDR1 and CDR2 from the germline V gene are MNHEY and SVGEGT. J lost 6 bases, V lost 6 bases, and 6 bases had no gene match. The CDR3 nucleotides read TGTGCCAGCAGCAGGACAGGGGTTCGCAATGAGCAGTTCTTC. Its translation is CASSRTGVRNEQFF.

This clonotype has a count of ten or more. V gene TRBV12-3 or TRBV12-4 combines with J gene TRBJ2-1; TRBD2 agrees at 10 bases. Trimming took 5 bases from V and 0 from J; bases not matched to a gene: 4. CDR3 size: 16 residues. In DNA, the CDR3 is TGTGCCAGCAGTCCCCGGACTAGCGGCTCCTACAATGAGCAGTTCTTC. Translating it yields CASSPRTSGSYNEQFF.

This clonotype was picked up many times. The chain has TRBV11-3 and TRBJ2-5, with D perhaps TRBD2 (6 bases). V lost 5 bases and J 1 base, leaving 17 bases between the germline ends. Per germline, CDR1 SGHNT and CDR2 YENEEA. This CDR3 has 16 residues. CDR3 sequence (DNA): TGTGCCAGCAGCCCCGGGGGAGTTACCCTCCAAGAGACCCAGTACTTC. As protein: CASSPGGVTLQETQYF.

This clonotype was observed at least ten times. The chain carries TRBV5-1 and TRBJ2-7; D gene ambiguous. Germline V CDR1 and CDR2: SGHRS, YFSETQ. The CDR3 totals 15 residues. With 5 bases removed from V and 2 bases from J, the gap between germline ends came to 17 bases. The DNA for the CDR3 is TGCGCCAGCAGACCGGACGGAGTTATTGCCTACGAGCAGTACTTC. It translates to CASRPDGVIAYEQYF.

In this sample, this clonotype turned up many times. V usage is TRBV29-1 and J usage is TRBJ2-4; D may be TRBD1 (6 bases). This CDR3 spans 13 amino acids. The V and J ends lost 0 bases and 12 bases respectively, with 15 bases between them. Germline values: CDR1 SQVTM, CDR2 ANQGSEA. The CDR3 spells CSVEDLYQGGQYF. DNA of the CDR3: TGCAGCGTTGAAGATCTTTATCAAGGGGGTCAGTACTTC.